The entry that follows covers one T cell receptor beta chain sequence. The data stem from a study of blood T cell repertoires in COVID-19. Study-wide background: The analysed material was cDNA or gDNA that came from T cells, B-cell-depleted T cells, or PBMCs.

The assay was immunoSEQ multiplex PCR, and TCRdb's table has in-frame clones only and misses some. The table shows tens of thousands of clones, with around 90% occurring only once. The source material was peripheral blood. The clonotype originates from a man aged 60 to 69 with COVID-19, enrolled during active disease.

The CDR3 region is CASRGQGVLAFF. The CDR3 DNA is TGTGCCAGCAGGGGACAGGGGGTGTTGGCTTTCTTT. The chain employs TRBV12-3 or TRBV12-4 and TRBJ1-1; 11 bases match TRBD1. V lost 6 bases to trimming and J lost 11 bases; unmatched junction nucleotides: 5. This CDR3 comprises 12 residues.